A single sample is the source of the 10 T cell receptor beta chains below, sequenced in a study of somatic mutations in cytotoxic T cells in rheumatoid arthritis. Assay: immunoSEQ multiplex PCR; the TCRdb copy retains only in-frame clones and omits some. The profile shows under 20,000 clones, around 80% of them singletons. What was sequenced was CD8+ T cells sorted from blood. The receptor source for this set is an adult with rheumatoid arthritis.

The chain has TRBV15 and TRBJ2-2; D is possibly TRBD1 (6 bases). Germline V lookup: CDR1 LNHNV, CDR2 YYDKDF (reference sequence). V was shortened by 7 bases and J by 6 bases, with 15 bases between the two germline ends. The CDR3 consists of 14 residues. The CDR3 spells CATTQDRPAGELFF. DNA of the CDR3: TGTGCCACCACACAGGACAGACCGGCCGGGGAGCTGTTTTTT.

The sample holds one count of this clone. The V call is TRBV5-6, the J call TRBJ1-5; 7 bases map to TRBD1. V shed 4 bases and J 4 bases; nucleotides not matched to a gene: 11. The CDR3 is 16 amino acids. The germline gives CDR1 SGHDT, CDR2 YYEEEE. The CDR3 coding sequence is TGTGCCAGCAGCGCAAGGACAGGAGGTTGGAATCAGCCCCAGCATTTT. Translation gives CASSARTGGWNQPQHF.

This clone appeared a few times. V usage is TRBV7-9 and J usage is TRBJ2-7; D is unresolved. The CDR3 sequence is 14 residues long. The germline V gene encodes CDR1 SEHNR and CDR2 FQNEAQ (reference sequence). With 1 base removed from V and 6 bases from J, the gap between germline ends came to 13 bases. CDR3 in amino acids: CASSLVLGYGEQYF. Here the CDR3 DNA reads TGTGCCAGCAGCTTAGTTCTGGGTTACGGCGAGCAGTACTTC. Full variable domain (remainder filled in from reference TRBV7-9 and TRBJ2-7): DTGVSQNPRHKITKRGQNVTFRCDPISEHNRLYWYRQTLGQGPEFLTYFQNEAQLEKSRLLSDRFSAERPKGSFSTLEIQRTEQGDSAMYLCASSLVLGYGEQYFGPGTRLTVT.

This clone was seen more than once but under ten times. The genes are TRBV6-5 and TRBJ2-7; D is tentatively TRBD1 or TRBD2 (6 bases each). V was clipped by 6 bases and J by 1 base, with 13 bases between them. From germline, CDR1 is MNHEY and CDR2 SVGAGI. The CDR3 has 14 amino acids. In DNA, the CDR3 is TGTGCCAGCAGACGCGGGACATCGTCCTACGAGCAGTACTTC. Translation: CASRRGTSSYEQYF.

The chain links TRBV13 to TRBJ2-2; D gene unclear. V lost 3 bases and J 6 bases, leaving 5 bases between the germline ends. The CDR3 length is 12 residues. Germline CDR1 PRHDT, CDR2 FYEKMQ (reference sequence). CDR3 loop: CASSLAPGELFF. In DNA form, the CDR3 reads TGTGCCAGCAGCTTGGCCCCCGGGGAGCTGTTTTTT.

The chain links TRBV7-9 to TRBJ2-5; weak D call: TRBD1 (6 bases). Germline V gene lookup returns CDR1 SEHNR and CDR2 FQNEAQ (reference sequence). This CDR3 comprises 14 residues. Trimming shortened V by 6 bases and J by 5 bases, and 16 bases separated the two germline ends. CDR3 region: CASSRPQGIETQYF. CDR3 coding DNA: TGTGCCAGCAGTAGGCCGCAGGGGATCGAGACCCAGTACTTC.

This clone was found once. This sequence joins TRBV7-2 and TRBJ2-7; D is undetermined. Germline loops: CDR1 SGHTA, CDR2 FQGNSA. CDR3 size: 10 residues. Trimming removed 8 bases from V and 3 bases from J, with 5 bases in between. CDR3 in DNA: TGTGCCAGCTCTGACTACGAGCAGTACTTC. It yields the protein CASSDYEQYF.

This chain joins TRBV19 and TRBJ2-1; the match to TRBD1 covers 10 bases. CDR3 length: 15 amino acids. Germline CDR1 LNHDA, CDR2 SQIVND (reference sequence). J lost 2 bases, V lost 5 bases, and 3 bases had no gene match. CDR3 protein: CASSPGQGPYNEQFF. The CDR3 DNA follows: TGTGCCAGTAGTCCGGGACAGGGGCCCTACAATGAGCAGTTCTTC.

CDR3 sequence (DNA): TGTGCCAGCAGTGTTAGCGGGGGGGTCATAACATATAAGCAGTTCTTC. Amino acid sequence: CASSVSGGVITYKQFF. The rearrangement joins TRBV9 to TRBJ2-1, with 11 positions matching TRBD2. Trimming removed 5 bases from V and 11 bases from J; junction bases left unmatched: 15. CDR3 length equals 16 residues. In germline, CDR1 is SGDLS, CDR2 YYNGEE.

This chain's CDR3 is CASGEGETQYF. CDR3 nucleotides: TGTGCCAGCGGGGAAGGGGAGACCCAGTACTTC. The genes are TRBV2 and TRBJ2-5; the D is unclear. The CDR3 has 11 residues. The V gene lost 8 bases and the J gene lost 5 bases, with 9 bases spanning the gap. Germline loops: CDR1 SNHLY, CDR2 FYNNEI. Drawing the rest from reference TRBV2 and TRBJ2-5, the complete variable domain is EPEVTQTPSHQVTQMGQEVILRCVPISNHLYFYWYRQILGQKVEFLVSFYNNEISEKSEIFDDQFSVERPDGSNFTLKIRSTKLEDSAMYFCASGEGETQYFGPGTRLLVL.